This is a list of T cell receptor beta chains from one sample in a study of blood T cells in healthy people across ages. TCRdb re-called the 5' RACE reads with MiXCR, one entry per CDR3 protein. This sample has approximately 690,000 distinct CDR3 sequences, with roughly three fifths found just once. Sequencing used blood. These receptor sequences come from a man aged 55 to 70 in good health. Each CDR3 is given with its conserved first and last residue. D genes are given only for firm matches. Size is stated for part of the rows, as once, few or many counts, or as a class when the clone is expanded.

clone size	V gene	J gene	D gene	CDR3 DNA	CDR3 protein
-	TRBV5-5	TRBJ2-5	-	TGTGCCAGCAGCTCAAGTCTAGCGATGGAGACCCAGTACTTC	CASSSSLAMETQYF
-	TRBV4-1	TRBJ1-6	-	TGCGCCAGCAGCCAAGATCAAGGCCAGGCATTTTCACCCCTCCACTTT	CASSQDQGQAFSPLHF
few	TRBV6-5	TRBJ1-1	-	TGTGCCAGCAGTTCACTCAGGGGGAACACTGAAGCTTTCTTT	CASSSLRGNTEAFF
few	TRBV4-1	TRBJ1-4	-	TGCGCCAGCAGCGCGGAGCTAATCCGGGGAAAACTGTTTTTT	CASSAELIRGKLFF
-	TRBV6-1	TRBJ2-5	TRBD2	TGTGCCAGCCTTTGGACAGCGGGGGGGAAAAACATTCGGTACTTC	CASLWTAGGKNIRYF
-	TRBV3-1	TRBJ2-6	-	TGTGCCAGCAGCCAAGATGAGAACGTCCTGACTTTC	CASSQDENVLTF
-	TRBV6-5	TRBJ2-5	-	TGTGCCAGTGGGCGGGGAACAGAGACCCAGTACTTC	CASGRGTETQYF
few	TRBV12-3/TRBV12-4	TRBJ2-3	-	TGTGCCAGCACCCCGCTAAGCGGGGCAGGGGGCCTGTCATATACGCAGTATTTT	CASTPLSGAGGLSYTQYF
many	TRBV7-2	TRBJ2-5	TRBD1	TGTGCCAGCAGCGCCTCCGGACAGGGACGCGAGACCCAGTACTTC	CASSASGQGRETQYF
once	TRBV12-3/TRBV12-4	TRBJ2-3	TRBD1	TGTGCCAGCATGCGGGACAGGGGAGCAGATACGCAGTATTTT	CASMRDRGADTQYF
-	TRBV28	TRBJ1-2	-	TGTGCCAGCCGGGGGTCACGGTGGATAAACTATGGCTACACCTTC	CASRGSRWINYGYTF
-	TRBV5-1	TRBJ2-7	TRBD1	TGCGCCAGCAGCTTGACAGGGGGCGAATTCGAGCAGTACTTC	CASSLTGGEFEQYF
-	TRBV6-6	TRBJ1-3	TRBD1	TGTGCCAGCAAACCCGGGACAGGAGACGGAAACACCATATATTTT	CASKPGTGDGNTIYF
few	TRBV29-1	TRBJ2-7	TRBD1	TGCAGCGTTGGAGGGGGACAGTCCTACGAGCAGTACTTC	CSVGGGQSYEQYF
-	TRBV6-5	TRBJ2-1	-	TGTGCCACCAGTCAGGAACCTAGACACAATGAGCAGTTCTTC	CATSQEPRHNEQFF
-	TRBV20-1	TRBJ2-3	-	TGCAGTGCTAGAGGGGGAGGCAACACAGATACGCAGTATTTT	CSARGGGNTDTQYF
-	TRBV9	TRBJ2-1	-	TGTGCCAGCAGCGAGGCCTACGATCAGAACAATGAGCAGTTCTTC	CASSEAYDQNNEQFF
-	TRBV5-1	TRBJ2-6	-	TGCGCCAGCATATCTTCGCACTCTGGGGCCAACGTCCTGACTTTC	CASISSHSGANVLTF
few	TRBV29-1	TRBJ2-1	TRBD2	TGCAGCGCTACGACTAGCGGGGGCCTTTGGAATGAGCAGTTCTTC	CSATTSGGLWNEQFF
-	TRBV6-5	TRBJ1-6	TRBD1	TGTGCCAGCAGTTACGGGGACAGAACCAATTCACCCCTCCACTTT	CASSYGDRTNSPLHF
few	TRBV10-3	TRBJ2-3	-	TGTGCCATCAGTGAGCCGACGGGGGCGGGGGGCACAGATACGCAGTATTTT	CAISEPTGAGGTDTQYF
-	TRBV20-1	TRBJ2-3	TRBD1	TGCAGTGCTCCTCGGGACAGGGGGGATACGCAGTATTTT	CSAPRDRGDTQYF
once	TRBV4-1	TRBJ2-3	TRBD2	TGCGCCAGCAGCCCCCGGGGACTAGTCACAGATACGCAGTATTTT	CASSPRGLVTDTQYF
-	TRBV7-9	TRBJ2-5	TRBD2	TGTGCCAGCAGCCCGGGACTAGCGGGGCTAGAGACCCAGTACTTC	CASSPGLAGLETQYF
-	TRBV6-5	TRBJ2-3	-	TGTGCCAGCAGTGCCCCGGCCGATACGCAGTATTTT	CASSAPADTQYF
-	TRBV27	TRBJ2-7	TRBD1	TGTGCCAGCAGTTTACTCCGGGACAGGGCCGGCGAGCAGTACTTC	CASSLLRDRAGEQYF
-	TRBV7-9	TRBJ2-7	TRBD2	TGTGCCAGCAGCTTAGTCTTCGGGGGGGCCTACGAGCAGTACTTC	CASSLVFGGAYEQYF
-	TRBV5-1	TRBJ2-1	TRBD1	TGCGCCAGCAGCTGGGGTGACAGGGGGCATGGCTCCTACAATGAGCAGTTCTTC	CASSWGDRGHGSYNEQFF
-	TRBV6-5	TRBJ2-7	-	TGTGCCAGCAGTTCCCGTCCATCGGGCGAGCAGTACTTC	CASSSRPSGEQYF
-	TRBV6-2/TRBV6-3	TRBJ2-1	-	TGTGCCAGCAGTAGAAACCAGGACGGAGTGCGGTTCTTC	CASSRNQDGVRFF
-	TRBV6-5	TRBJ1-6	TRBD1	TGTGCCAGCAGTTTACACCTCGGACAGGGTGTCAATTCACCCCTCCACTTT	CASSLHLGQGVNSPLHF
-	TRBV2	TRBJ1-5	TRBD1	TGTGCCAGCAGACAGGGGACCGATCAGCCCCAGCATTTT	CASRQGTDQPQHF
-	TRBV15	TRBJ1-4	-	TGTGCCACCAGCAGAGATCAAGCGGCAGCAGAAAAACTGTTTTTT	CATSRDQAAAEKLFF
-	TRBV7-2	TRBJ2-3	-	TGTGCCAGCAGCCGACGAGAACCGGGAGACACGCAGTATTTT	CASSRREPGDTQYF
-	TRBV10-3	TRBJ2-5	-	TGTGCCATCGCCACCCGGCCGGGTGAGAAAGAGACCCAGTACTTC	CAIATRPGEKETQYF
few	TRBV12-3/TRBV12-4	TRBJ2-5	-	TGTGCCAGCAGTGCCCCGGGACTGTTCAGGAAGACCCAGTACTTC	CASSAPGLFRKTQYF
-	TRBV7-2	TRBJ2-5	-	TGTGCCAGCAGCTTAATTGGGCTAGCAGAGACCCAGTACTTC	CASSLIGLAETQYF
-	TRBV28	TRBJ2-5	-	TGTGCCAGCAGTGCCGGGACGCAAGCTCGAGAGACCCAGTACTTC	CASSAGTQARETQYF
-	TRBV29-1	TRBJ2-5	-	TGCAGCGTTGAAGAGGGAGGCCAAGAGACCCAGTACTTC	CSVEEGGQETQYF
once	TRBV5-1	TRBJ2-1	-	TGCGCCAGCAGCGTGACAGTAAGCTCCTACAATGAGCAGTTCTTC	CASSVTVSSYNEQFF
-	TRBV12-3/TRBV12-4	TRBJ2-5	-	TGTGCCAGCAGCCTGTCCCGGGATCTATTCGGAGAGACCCAGTACTTC	CASSLSRDLFGETQYF
-	TRBV3-1	TRBJ2-5	TRBD2	TGTGCCAGCAGCCCCCGAAAGGCCCTAGCGGGGGGAGAGACCCAGTACTTC	CASSPRKALAGGETQYF
few	TRBV3-1	TRBJ1-2	-	TGTGCCAGCAGCCCGACAGGTGCCAACTATGGCTACACCTTC	CASSPTGANYGYTF
-	TRBV19	TRBJ1-6	TRBD1	TGTGCCAGTAGTAGACAGGGGACGACTAGTTCACCCCTCCACTTT	CASSRQGTTSSPLHF
-	TRBV7-2	TRBJ1-2	TRBD1	TGTGCCAGCAGCTTAGTAGGAGACAGGGGAAGAGGCTACACCTTC	CASSLVGDRGRGYTF
few	TRBV7-9	TRBJ1-6	TRBD1	TGTGCCAGCAGTTCGGGACAGAATAATTCACCCCTCCACTTT	CASSSGQNNSPLHF
-	TRBV10-3	TRBJ2-7	TRBD1	TGTGCCATCAGTAAGGGAGGGACAGGGACCTACGAGCAGTACTTC	CAISKGGTGTYEQYF
once	TRBV7-9	TRBJ1-2	-	TGTGCCAGCAGCTCCTCGACAGATCATGGCTACACCTTC	CASSSSTDHGYTF
-	TRBV11-3	TRBJ2-1	TRBD2	TGTGCCAGCAGCTTAGAGGGGACTAGCGGGGAAGATGAGCAGTTCTTC	CASSLEGTSGEDEQFF
few	TRBV2	TRBJ2-5	TRBD1	TGTGCCAGCAGCGTTAGACAGGGGGCGGGAGAGACCCAGTACTTC	CASSVRQGAGETQYF
-	TRBV5-1	TRBJ2-7	-	TGCGCCAGCAGCCGTGGCGGGACAGAGACCTACGAGCAGTACTTC	CASSRGGTETYEQYF
-	TRBV4-1	TRBJ1-6	-	TGCACCAGCAGCAGCGAACGGGGGGCACCCCTCCACTTT	CTSSSERGAPLHF
-	TRBV7-2	TRBJ1-5	TRBD1	TGTGCCAGCAGCCCAGGGGGCGCGGGGAATCAGCCCCAGCATTTT	CASSPGGAGNQPQHF
-	TRBV5-1	TRBJ2-5	TRBD1	TGCGCCAGCAGCTTCCTCGGACAGACAGGGGAGACCCAGTACTTC	CASSFLGQTGETQYF
-	TRBV20-1	TRBJ1-1	-	TGCAGTGCCCCCGTATCGCAGGGCAGAACTGAAGCTTTCTTT	CSAPVSQGRTEAFF
few	TRBV6-6	TRBJ2-7	-	TGTGCCAGCAGTGGGGGCCAGGGGAGGTACGAGCAGTACTTC	CASSGGQGRYEQYF
-	TRBV20-1	TRBJ1-6	-	TGCAGTGCGCGGGGGACGTTCTATAATGCACCCCTCCACTTT	CSARGTFYNAPLHF
few	TRBV2	TRBJ2-7	TRBD1	TGTGCCAGCAATACAGGGGGCTACGAGCAGTACTTC	CASNTGGYEQYF
once	TRBV4-1	TRBJ2-5	TRBD2	TGCGCCAGCAGCCAAGATGGGAGGGATCCAGAGACCCAGTACTTC	CASSQDGRDPETQYF